These T cell receptor beta chains were read from a single sample in a study of blood T cell repertoires in COVID-19. This table comes from immunoSEQ multiplex PCR, and its TCRdb copy is limited to in-frame clones, with some not included. The sample records 350,000 or so clones, around 90% being singletons. Sequencing was done on a sample of peripheral blood. These TCRs come from a woman aged 60-70 years with COVID-19, enrolled during active disease. Both conserved end residues are part of each CDR3. The D gene is left open where the match is weak. Where a row states a size, it is once, few, many or the class of an expanded clone; other rows omit it.

d_gene	v_gene	len	j_gene	abundance	CDR3nt	CDR3aa
NA	TRBV6-4	13	TRBJ2-3	NA	TGTGCCAGCAGCTGGACTTATTCAGATACGCAGTATTTT	CASSWTYSDTQYF
TRBD1	TRBV4-2	17	TRBJ2-1	once	TGTGCCAGCAGCCAAGATCCGGGGACAGGGGGCCGGAATGAGCAGTTCTTC	CASSQDPGTGGRNEQFF
TRBD2	TRBV5-1	13	TRBJ2-3	NA	TGCGCCAGCTACGGGACTAGCGGGGATTCGCAGTATTTT	CASYGTSGDSQYF
TRBD1	TRBV10-3	14	TRBJ1-2	NA	TGTGCCATCAGTGAAAAGGGACAGGCAGTGGGCTACACCTTC	CAISEKGQAVGYTF
NA	TRBV7-2	14	TRBJ1-1	NA	TGTGCCAGCAGCTTGACTACAGTGAACACTGAAGCTTTCTTT	CASSLTTVNTEAFF
NA	TRBV18	12	TRBJ2-1	NA	TGTGCCAGCTCGCCGGTTTACAATGAGCAGTTCTTC	CASSPVYNEQFF
NA	TRBV5-1	14	TRBJ1-3	NA	TGCGCCAGCAGCCCGGGACAAACTGGAAACACCATATATTTT	CASSPGQTGNTIYF
TRBD1	TRBV7-2	15	TRBJ1-5	NA	TGTGCCAGCAGCTCGCGGACAGGGAAAGGGCAGCCCCAGCATTTT	CASSSRTGKGQPQHF
TRBD2	TRBV9	13	TRBJ2-5	NA	TGTGCCAGCAGCCGACTAGCGCGTGAGACCCAGTACTTC	CASSRLARETQYF
TRBD1	TRBV18	16	TRBJ1-2	NA	TGTGCCAGCTCACCGGGCGATGCGGGACAGGGGCACAGCTACACCTTC	CASSPGDAGQGHSYTF
TRBD1	TRBV18	14	TRBJ1-2	few	TGTGCCAGCTCACCATTCCGGGACAGGGATGGCTACACCTTC	CASSPFRDRDGYTF
NA	TRBV9	15	TRBJ2-7	NA	TGTGCCAGCAGCGTAAGCGGGCAGGGGGCCTACGAGCAGTACTTC	CASSVSGQGAYEQYF